These 2 T cell receptor beta chains share one sample of origin, sequenced in a study of blood T cell repertoires in COVID-19. Measured with immunoSEQ multiplex PCR; TCRdb has only the in-frame clones, and not every one. This sample yields fewer than 130,000 clones, of which nearly 80% are seen a single time; around 15% belongs to the top ten. The sample was peripheral blood. Receptors originate from a woman of 80 years or more with active or convalescent COVID-19.

The chain joins TRBV29-1 to TRBJ1-2, with D perhaps TRBD1 (6 bases). The length of the CDR3 is 13 residues. Germline CDR1 is SQVTM and CDR2 is ANQGSEA. V lost 4 bases, J lost 3 bases, and 12 bases lay in between. The CDR3 reads CSVGGGGDYGYTF. The CDR3 DNA reads TGCAGCGTTGGCGGAGGGGGGGACTATGGCTACACCTTC.

This clone was observed a single time. The chain has TRBV27 and TRBJ2-1, with 16 bases that match TRBD2. Per the germline V gene, CDR1 is MNHEY and CDR2 is SMNVEV (reference sequence). The J segment lost 9 bases and the V segment lost 4 bases, leaving 3 bases of the junction unmatched. This CDR3 is built from 15 residues. As DNA, the CDR3 is TGTGCCAGCAGTTCCGGGACTAGCGGGAGGGGTGAGCAGTTCTTC. Its translation: CASSSGTSGRGEQFF.